This TCR beta chain was recovered during a study of cytotoxic CD8 clonotypes in ibrutinib-treated CLL. Germline CDR1 SGHDN, CDR2 FVKESK. Trimming removed 3 bases at V and 6 bases at J, with 21 bases between. This CDR3 contains 17 residues. Method: immunoSEQ multiplex PCR; TCRdb's copy keeps in-frame clones and lacks some. Of 250,000 or so clones in the sample, 70% were seen once. The material was PBMCs, obtained after 24 months of ibrutinib treatment. The TCR was taken from a human donor with chronic lymphocytic leukemia. The J gene is TRBJ2-1, the V gene TRBV14, with a tentative D call TRBD2 (5 bases). The CDR3 DNA reads TGTGCCAGCAGCCAGGGGAGCGACTACCTACTCCCCAATGAGCAGTTCTTC. Encoded protein: CASSQGSDYLLPNEQFF.